The rows below give T cell receptor beta chains drawn from one sample of a study of cytomegalovirus exposure and HLA in healthy donors. Sequenced by immunoSEQ multiplex PCR; TCRdb stores in-frame clones only, minus some. The repertoire includes 110,000 or so clones, roughly 80% of them detected once, and approximately 5% sits in the top ten. The sequenced material came from PBMCs. The source of these receptors is a woman in her 30s in good health and CMV-seropositive. Both conserved end residues are part of each CDR3. The D gene is left open where the match is weak. The size field is filled for only some rows; it gives once, few, many or a size class.

j_gene,d_gene,abundance,v_gene,CDR3aa,CDR3nt
TRBJ2-1,.,few,TRBV6-5,CASSYSKRQTGVF,TGTGCCAGCAGTTACTCGAAGCGGCAGACTGGGGTCTTC
TRBJ1-5,.,many,TRBV2,CASSGTDINQPQHF,TGTGCCAGCAGTGGGACAGATATCAATCAGCCCCAGCATTTT
TRBJ2-2,.,.,TRBV10-3,CATSNGGGDTGELFF,TGTGCCACCTCGAATGGGGGAGGTGACACCGGGGAGCTGTTTTTT
TRBJ2-5,.,.,TRBV27,CASSFGSGFQETQYF,TGTGCCAGCAGTTTTGGTAGCGGCTTCCAAGAGACCCAGTACTTC
TRBJ1-5,.,.,TRBV27,CASKTLGTPNQPQHF,TGTGCCAGCAAAACCCTCGGGACTCCAAATCAGCCCCAGCATTTT
TRBJ2-7,.,few,TRBV18,CASSPPGLNYEQYF,TGTGCCAGCTCACCACCGGGACTGAACTACGAGCAGTACTTC
TRBJ2-1,.,once,TRBV5-6,CASSLFREASSYNEQFF,TGTGCCAGCAGCTTGTTCAGAGAGGCCAGCTCCTACAATGAGCAGTTCTTC
TRBJ2-2,TRBD1,.,TRBV19,CASRLTGVSGELFF,TGTGCCAGTAGATTGACAGGGGTATCCGGGGAGCTGTTTTTT
TRBJ2-3,.,.,TRBV6-6,CASSPRGSPDTQYF,TGTGCCAGCAGCCCCCGAGGGTCCCCAGATACGCAGTATTTT
TRBJ2-3,.,once,TRBV5-1,CASSLARAGGTDTQYF,TGCGCCAGCAGCTTGGCCAGGGCAGGGGGGACAGATACGCAGTATTTT
TRBJ2-2,TRBD2,.,TRBV9,CASSAGTSGTGELFF,TGTGCCAGCAGCGCTGGGACTAGCGGCACCGGGGAGCTGTTTTTT
TRBJ1-3,.,.,TRBV5-1,CASSGDGTFGNTIYF,TGCGCCAGCAGCGGAGACGGGACATTCGGAAACACCATATATTTT
TRBJ1-2,TRBD1,.,TRBV7-2,CASSRDRVYGYTF,TGTGCCAGCAGTCGGGACAGGGTCTATGGCTACACCTTC
TRBJ2-7,.,.,TRBV5-4,CASSRKDSSYEQYF,TGTGCCAGCAGCCGTAAGGACTCCTCCTACGAGCAGTACTTC
TRBJ1-5,.,.,TRBV7-2,CASSLAVVGGSNQPQHF,TGTGCCAGCAGCTTAGCGGTAGTTGGGGGCAGCAATCAGCCCCAGCATTTT
TRBJ2-7,.,.,TRBV6-1,CASRVGGIDEQYF,TGTGCCAGCAGGGTAGGGGGAATTGACGAGCAGTACTTC
TRBJ1-1,TRBD1,once,TRBV5-1,CASSLGGQGEGEAFF,TGCGCCAGCAGCTTGGGCGGACAGGGGGAGGGTGAAGCTTTCTTT
TRBJ2-5,TRBD2,.,TRBV30,CACEGTSGQETQYF,TGTGCCTGCGAAGGGACTAGCGGACAAGAGACCCAGTACTTC
TRBJ1-1,TRBD1,.,TRBV5-4,CASSFYLFGLGQVTNTEAFF,TGTGCCAGCAGCTTCTATCTATTCGGGTTGGGACAGGTAACAAACACTGAAGCTTTCTTT
TRBJ2-7,TRBD1,once,TRBV12-5,CASGLVAGQGFYEQYF,TGTGCTAGTGGTTTGGTAGCGGGACAGGGGTTCTACGAGCAGTACTTC
TRBJ2-7,.,.,TRBV2,CASSDPRRGTYEQYF,TGTGCCAGCAGTGACCCGCGCAGGGGCACCTACGAGCAGTACTTC
TRBJ1-6,.,.,TRBV25-1,CASSVSGGNSPLHF,TGTGCCAGCAGTGTATCGGGTGGGAATTCACCCCTCCACTTT
TRBJ2-5,.,.,TRBV2,CASIRGETQYF,TGTGCCAGCATCCGCGGGGAGACCCAGTACTTC
TRBJ2-2,TRBD1,.,TRBV6-1,CASSGHRGNTGELFF,TGTGCCAGCAGTGGGCACAGGGGGAACACCGGGGAGCTGTTTTTT
TRBJ2-1,TRBD1,.,TRBV7-9,CSSRSTGDEQFF,TGTTCCAGCAGATCCACAGGGGATGAGCAGTTCTTC
TRBJ1-1,.,.,TRBV19,CASSIRLRNTEAFF,TGTGCCAGTAGTATAAGACTACGGAACACTGAAGCTTTCTTT